This TCR beta chain appears in the sequencing data of a study of shared clonotypes between healthy human individuals. General study results and limits: Rarefaction exposed incomplete sorted-subset sequencing despite large depth. The generation probabilities recorded for non-shared clonotypes fell below those of clonotypes shared by all four donors.

This clone has just a few counts. Its antigen is unknown. Profiled with immunoSEQ multiplex PCR; TCRdb holds only in-frame clones, not every one. This table holds 640,000 or so clones, less than 80% found once. Naive CD4+ cells were CD45RA-selected; the remaining cells were memory. V lost 4 bases to trimming and J lost 4 bases; unmatched junction nucleotides: 6. The CDR3 spans 15 residues. CDR1 is MNHNS and CDR2 is SASEGT in the germline V gene. Sequencing was carried out using memory CD4+ T cells sorted from blood. The subset: CD45RA-negative fraction. The rearrangement uses TRBV6-1 and TRBJ2-7; TRBD1 matches 11 bases. This TCR was recovered from a woman aged 25 to 39 in good health. CDR3 coding DNA: TGTGCCAGCAGTGCCGGACAGGGGGCTAGGTACGAGCAGTACTTC. Translated, it gives CASSAGQGARYEQYF.